This T cell receptor (beta chain) came from a study of blood T cells in healthy people across ages. A second PCR, run for about 7 to 11 cycles, used a sample-barcoded 5' primer plus a J-beta primer mix. Each cDNA molecule carried a tag from a template-switch adaptor that contained 12 random nucleotides. Using its own MiXCR run on the 5' RACE reads, TCRdb lists one record per CDR3 protein. The table lists 1.5 million to 2 million distinct CDR3 sequences, 30% to 35% of them singletons, with about 11% in the top ten. Trimming took off 0 bases at V and 3 bases at J, with 13 bases between the two ends. Germline V gene lookup returns CDR1 MGHRA and CDR2 YSYEKL. The CDR3 length is 16 residues. A word on this clonotype: Its antigen is undetermined.

Points from the study as a whole: Age advanced and TCR beta diversity per million T cells fell, roughly linearly. Diversity estimates drawn from one million T cells were deemed underestimates.

The chain employs TRBV4-1 and TRBJ2-3; tentative D call: TRBD2 (7 bases). Sequencing used blood. This clonotype was sampled from a woman between 25 and 40 years old in good health. CDR3 sequence reads: CASSQDRGGITDTQYF. The CDR3 region has the DNA TGCGCCAGCAGCCAAGATAGGGGGGGCATTACAGATACGCAGTATTTT.